This T cell receptor (beta chain) comes out of a study of human T cells and chemical hapten exposure. For the study at large: Donors were sensitized with 2% DPC on the upper inner arm.

The library tagged each cDNA molecule with unique molecular identifiers. TCRdb re-called the RACE reads with MiXCR, one entry per CDR3 protein. Of about 110,000 distinct CDR3 sequences in the sample, approximately 11% are singletons; the top ten hold around 3.4%. Germline CDR1 is MNHEY and CDR2 is SVGAGI. Trimming pared 6 bases from V and 2 bases from J, leaving 21 bases between. The CDR3 has 17 residues. This clonotype was seen only a few times. As for time point: patch test 1, 2 weeks after DPC sensitization. Treatment indicated: therapeutic diphenylcyclopropenone sensitization with weekly scalp DPC.

This chain links TRBV6-5 with TRBJ2-3; D may be TRBD1 (6 bases). The TCR sequence derives from a woman aged 40 to 50 with alopecia areata. Some clones in this sample may be carry-over from other donors' samples. Sequences were derived from whole blood, sampled in connection with sensitization to the hapten diphenylcyclopropenone (DPC). CDR3 residues: CASRRTLGGANTDTQYF. The CDR3 nucleotides read TGTGCCAGCAGACGAACCTTAGGGGGAGCCAACACAGATACGCAGTATTTT.